This paragraph reports one T cell receptor beta chain. The sample belongs to a study of T cell changes during pregnancy in multiple sclerosis. Per the germline V gene, CDR1 is KGHSH and CDR2 is LQKENI. CDR3 length: 13 residues. Trimming removed 4 bases from V and 3 bases from J; junction bases left unmatched: 3. The assay was immunoSEQ multiplex PCR, and TCRdb's table has in-frame clones only and misses some. Here the sample spans 65,000 to 95,000 clones, approximately 94% being singletons. Sequences were derived from peripheral blood, sampled after pregnancy. The chain uses TRBV18 and TRBJ2-7, with 7 bases identical to TRBD2. This sequence was found in a female donor in good health, enrolled as a control in a pregnancy study. The CDR3 coding sequence is TGTGCCAGCTCACTTGGACTAGACTACGAGCAGTACTTC. Residues: CASSLGLDYEQYF.